The TCR beta chain under discussion was sequenced for a study of blood T cell repertoires in COVID-19. Clones were sequenced by immunoSEQ multiplex PCR, and TCRdb holds only the in-frame ones, with some missing. The sample has over 150,000 clones; 85% to 90% are singletons. This CDR3 has 15 amino acids. CDR1 and CDR2 from the germline V gene are GTSNPN and SVGIG (reference sequence). V shed 0 bases and J shed 7 bases, with 15 bases lying between them. This clone appeared a few times. The rearrangement uses TRBV30 and TRBJ1-4; D is unresolved. This receptor was identified in a man aged 40-50 years who had recovered from COVID-19. The sequencing input was PBMCs or T cells enriched from blood (not recorded which). DNA for the CDR3: TGTGCCTGGAGTGTAGGCGGGCGGGGTGGTGAAAAACTGTTTTTT. This translates into CAWSVGGRGGEKLFF.